This T cell receptor (beta chain) appears in the sequencing data of a study of blood T cell repertoires in COVID-19. Study context: Sites across the United States, Italy and Spain contributed samples from acute and convalescent COVID-19. In each case, the material was cDNA or gDNA derived from T cells, B-cell-depleted T cells, or PBMCs.

Trimming at V came to 6 bases and at J to 4 bases, leaving 18 bases not matched to a gene. The CDR3 is made up of 19 amino acids. The germline CDR1 and CDR2 sequences are LGHNT and FRNRAP. Methods used by the authors: Reference gene primer amplification gave nucleated cell count estimates. TCRdb's table, derived via immunoSEQ multiplex PCR, lists solely in-frame clones and lacks some. The V and J calls and the clone size are those of that table, but D and trimming were determined from the DNA. The sample shows 55,000 or so clones, under 85% of them seen only once. Material: peripheral blood. The chain uses TRBV12-5 and TRBJ1-1; the match to TRBD1 covers 12 bases. The sequence derives from a man in his 60s with acute or convalescent COVID-19. CDR3 coding DNA: TGTGCTAGTGGCTCCTTTCCGGGACAGGGGGCGATTTGGGGCACTGAAGCTTTCTTT. Protein product: CASGSFPGQGAIWGTEAFF. Using reference TRBV12-5 and TRBJ1-1 for the parts outside the CDR3, the full variable domain is DARVTQTPRHKVTEMGQEVTMRCQPILGHNTVFWYRQTMMQGLELLAYFRNRAPLDDSGMPKDRFSAEMPDATLATLKIQPSEPRDSAVYFCASGSFPGQGAIWGTEAFFGQGTRLTVV.